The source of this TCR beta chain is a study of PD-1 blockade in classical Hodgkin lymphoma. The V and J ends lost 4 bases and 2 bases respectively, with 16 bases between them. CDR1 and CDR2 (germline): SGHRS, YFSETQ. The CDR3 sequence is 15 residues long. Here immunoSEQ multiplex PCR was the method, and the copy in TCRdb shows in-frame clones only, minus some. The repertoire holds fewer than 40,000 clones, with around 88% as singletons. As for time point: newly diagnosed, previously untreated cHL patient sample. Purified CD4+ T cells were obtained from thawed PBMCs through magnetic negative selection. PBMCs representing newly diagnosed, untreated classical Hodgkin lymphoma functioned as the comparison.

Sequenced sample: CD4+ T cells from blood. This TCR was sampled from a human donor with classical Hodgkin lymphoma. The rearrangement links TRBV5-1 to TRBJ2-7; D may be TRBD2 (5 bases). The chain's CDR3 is CASSPTEPGAYEQYF. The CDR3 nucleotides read TGCGCCAGCAGCCCCACTGAACCCGGGGCCTACGAGCAGTACTTC.